This TCR beta chain was retrieved from a study of tumor and adjacent non-tumor tissue in lung cancer. Looking at the study overall: There were some 12 adenocarcinoma, 2 squamous cell carcinoma and 1 small cell lung cancer cases. The patients, 10 or so men and about five women, were roughly 30 to 80 with stage I to III disease.

Trimming cost V 5 bases and J 9 bases, with 17 bases left between them. Germline CDR1 and CDR2: SGHNT and YENEEA. CDR3 size: 14 residues. Note on this clonotype: Its specificity is not known.

A modified ARM-PCR protocol with three rounds of nested PCR amplified TCRbeta. A single record per CDR3 protein comes from TCRdb applying MiXCR to the multiplex PCR reads. Of some 200,000 distinct CDR3 sequences listed, 70% to 75% are singletons. The template was RNA from unsorted bulk tissue. Notes on the study in general: Significantly higher TCR diversity was found in tumor than normal lung. Tumor TCR diversity, when higher, was linked to shorter survival.

Sequenced material: lung tumor tissue. The source of this sequence is a man between 60 and 75 years old with non-small cell lung cancer. The chain employs TRBV11-3 and TRBJ2-1; D possibly uses TRBD1 or TRBD2 (5 bases each). The CDR3 protein is CASSLGDQHIEQFF. In DNA, the CDR3 is TGTGCCAGCAGCCTTGGGGACCAACACATTGAGCAGTTCTTC.